The rows below give T cell receptor beta chains drawn from one sample of a study of T cells in Graves' hyperthyroidism and ophthalmopathy. TCRdb re-called the multiplex PCR reads with MiXCR, one entry per CDR3 protein. The data show some 510,000 distinct CDR3 sequences, around 20% seen once. Sequenced: blood. These receptors were obtained from a man aged 18 to 29 with Graves' hyperthyroidism. The CDR3 runs from the conserved cysteine through the conserved F or W. D genes are given only for firm matches. Clone size appears in some rows only: once, few, many, or a class for an expanded clone.

j_call | v_call | clone_size | d_call | cdr3_aa | cdr3_nt
TRBJ2-3 | TRBV6-1 | many | TRBD2 | CASSVTTSGRPDTQYF | TGTGCCAGCAGTGTAACGACTAGCGGGAGGCCGGATACGCAGTATTTT
TRBJ2-7 | TRBV3-1 | many | . | CASSQGPGNEQYF | TGTGCCAGCAGCCAAGGCCCTGGAAACGAGCAGTACTTC
TRBJ1-3 | TRBV30 | many | . | CAWDTTFGNTIYF | TGTGCCTGGGACACAACCTTTGGAAACACCATATATTTT
TRBJ2-7 | TRBV28 | few | . | CASSLAGSLSYEQYF | TGTGCCAGCAGCTTGGCAGGCAGCCTCTCCTACGAGCAGTACTTC
TRBJ2-7 | TRBV28 | . | . | CASSDPTKQYF | TGTGCCAGCAGCGACCCTACCAAACAGTACTTC
TRBJ1-6 | TRBV28 | many | . | CASSLSLQGGSPLHF | TGTGCCAGCAGTTTGTCCCTCCAGGGTGGTTCACCCCTCCACTTT
TRBJ1-5 | TRBV28 | . | . | CASSLKSGNQPQHF | TGTGCCAGCAGTTTAAAATCGGGGAATCAGCCCCAGCATTTT
TRBJ2-7 | TRBV6-5 | many | . | CATQTPPLFEQYF | TGTGCCACCCAGACTCCACCTCTCTTCGAGCAGTACTTC
TRBJ1-3 | TRBV12-3/TRBV12-4 | many | . | CASSDPSRGNTIYF | TGTGCCAGCAGTGACCCGAGTCGGGGAAACACCATATATTTT
TRBJ2-5 | TRBV6-1 | many | TRBD2 | CASRVAGEQETQYF | TGTGCCAGCAGAGTAGCGGGGGAACAAGAGACCCAGTACTTC
TRBJ2-7 | TRBV7-9 | . | . | CASRELSYEQYF | TGTGCCAGCAGAGAGCTCTCCTACGAGCAGTACTTC
TRBJ1-5 | TRBV6-2/TRBV6-3 | . | . | CASTHGVWGQPQHF | TGTGCCAGCACTCACGGGGTTTGGGGTCAGCCCCAGCATTTT
TRBJ2-7 | TRBV5-1 | many | . | CASSFGDLGEQYF | TGCGCCAGCAGTTTCGGGGACCTCGGAGAGCAGTACTTC
TRBJ1-2 | TRBV6-5 | . | . | CASSYPGYGYTF | TGTGCCAGCAGTTACCCAGGGTATGGCTACACCTTC
TRBJ2-2 | TRBV5-1 | many | . | CASSPRGGQGTGELFF | TGCGCCAGCAGCCCCCGTGGGGGGCAGGGCACCGGGGAGCTGTTTTTT
TRBJ2-3 | TRBV6-5 | many | . | CASSLTVSTDTQYF | TGTGCCAGCAGTTTGACAGTTAGCACAGATACGCAGTATTTT
TRBJ1-1 | TRBV4-1 | few | . | CASSQYIGTVVNTEAFF | TGCGCCAGCAGCCAGTATATCGGGACCGTCGTTAACACTGAAGCTTTCTTT
TRBJ1-1 | TRBV12-3/TRBV12-4 | many | . | CAGGPTENTEAFF | TGTGCCGGGGGCCCGACAGAGAACACTGAAGCTTTCTTT
TRBJ2-7 | TRBV5-1 | . | TRBD1 | CASSSSGTGFYEQYF | TGCGCCAGCAGCTCATCGGGGACAGGCTTCTACGAGCAGTACTTC
TRBJ2-7 | TRBV28 | few | TRBD2 | CASSPGGGHPAGEQYF | TGTGCCAGCAGTCCGGGGGGGGGACACCCTGCCGGCGAGCAGTACTTC
TRBJ2-6 | TRBV29-1 | many | . | CSVRFEGHGANVLTF | TGCAGCGTTAGGTTTGAGGGACACGGGGCCAACGTCCTGACTTTC
TRBJ1-3 | TRBV15 | . | . | CATSPEPGAGNTIYF | TGTGCCACCAGCCCCGAGCCGGGGGCTGGAAACACCATATATTTT
TRBJ1-1 | TRBV20-1 | few | . | CSARDHPEAFF | TGCAGTGCCCGGGACCATCCCGAAGCTTTCTTT
TRBJ2-7 | TRBV29-1 | . | TRBD1 | CSVAGQGATYEQYF | TGCAGCGTTGCGGGACAGGGAGCTACCTACGAGCAGTACTTC
TRBJ1-6 | TRBV9 | few | . | CASSVADSYNSPLHF | TGTGCCAGCAGCGTAGCCGACTCCTATAATTCACCCCTCCACTTT
TRBJ2-7 | TRBV7-9 | few | TRBD1 | CASSPDRGRKYEQYF | TGTGCCAGCAGCCCGGACAGGGGGCGAAAATACGAGCAGTACTTC
TRBJ1-1 | TRBV20-1 | many | TRBD1 | CSAPPRGKNTEAFF | TGCAGTGCTCCCCCCAGGGGGAAGAACACTGAAGCTTTCTTT
TRBJ2-2 | TRBV6-2/TRBV6-3 | many | . | CASSYWGLAGIQGTGELFF | TGTGCCAGCAGTTACTGGGGGTTAGCCGGGATCCAAGGCACCGGGGAGCTGTTTTTT
TRBJ1-1 | TRBV2 | many | . | CASSIGSGLNTEAFF | TGTGCCAGCAGTATTGGGTCAGGTCTGAACACTGAAGCTTTCTTT
TRBJ1-1 | TRBV20-1 | . | . | CSARDGRSFTEAFF | TGCAGTGCTAGAGATGGTAGGAGCTTCACTGAAGCTTTCTTT
TRBJ1-5 | TRBV12-3/TRBV12-4 | many | . | CASSPGLPSNQPQHF | TGTGCCAGCAGTCCAGGGCTCCCAAGCAATCAGCCCCAGCATTTT
TRBJ1-5 | TRBV12-3/TRBV12-4 | many | TRBD1 | CASSGTGGNQPQHF | TGTGCCAGCAGTGGGACAGGGGGCAATCAGCCCCAGCATTTT
TRBJ1-2 | TRBV29-1 | many | . | CSVQLDYGYTF | TGCAGCGTTCAGCTTGACTATGGCTACACCTTC
TRBJ1-1 | TRBV19 | . | . | CASRSGFSRGEAFF | TGTGCCAGTCGCTCCGGGTTCTCAAGGGGTGAAGCTTTCTTT
TRBJ1-1 | TRBV6-1 | few | . | CASSEEEAFF | TGTGCCAGCAGTGAAGAAGAAGCTTTCTTT
TRBJ1-2 | TRBV9 | many | TRBD1 | CASSARDRGLYGYTF | TGTGCCAGCAGCGCCCGGGACAGGGGCCTCTATGGCTACACCTTC
TRBJ1-5 | TRBV20-1 | many | TRBD1 | CSASGTGSNQPQHF | TGCAGTGCTAGTGGGACAGGGTCAAATCAGCCCCAGCATTTT
TRBJ1-3 | TRBV2 | few | . | CASSEGGFSGNTIYF | TGTGCCAGCAGCGAAGGGGGATTCTCTGGAAACACCATATATTTT
TRBJ2-7 | TRBV12-3/TRBV12-4 | . | TRBD1 | CASRRDRGLKSSYEQYF | TGTGCCAGCAGACGGGACAGGGGTCTCAAGAGCTCCTACGAGCAGTACTTC
TRBJ1-2 | TRBV6-5 | many | . | CASVMSGEGGYGYTF | TGTGCCAGCGTAATGTCAGGGGAAGGAGGATATGGCTACACCTTC
TRBJ2-7 | TRBV28 | . | . | CASKEQDYEQYF | TGTGCCAGCAAAGAACAGGACTACGAGCAGTACTTC
TRBJ1-6 | TRBV12-3/TRBV12-4 | many | . | CASSVREGLGNSPLHF | TGTGCCAGCAGTGTGCGTGAAGGGCTAGGAAATTCACCCCTCCACTTT
TRBJ1-1 | TRBV27 | many | . | CASQGEMNTEAFF | TGTGCCAGCCAAGGGGAAATGAACACTGAAGCTTTCTTT
TRBJ2-7 | TRBV28 | many | TRBD1 | CASRTPEGAEQYF | TGTGCCAGCAGGACTCCTGAGGGGGCCGAGCAGTACTTC